This T cell receptor (beta chain) is drawn from a study of CD8+ T cells in alopecia areata. Extraction and reverse transcription of RNA yielded cDNA as the sequencing template. Generated by immunoSEQ multiplex PCR, the TCRdb table keeps only in-frame clones and is missing some. The top ten hold around 0.48% of the sample, which has a few hundred thousand clones, around two fifths seen once. Trimming removed 2 bases at V and 5 bases at J, with 13 bases between. The CDR3 consists of 15 residues. CDR1 is SNHLY and CDR2 is FYNNEI in the germline V gene. Regarding treatment: oral pan-JAK inhibitor, 5-10 mg twice daily.

This sequence joins TRBV2 and TRBJ1-5; unclear D gene. Here the sequenced sample was CD4+ T cells sorted from blood, taken at roughly week 30, from a patient treated with tofacitinib. The sequence derives from a human donor with alopecia areata. CDR3 sequence reads: CASSERVLNYQPQHF. CDR3 DNA sequence: TGTGCCAGCAGTGAAAGGGTGTTGAACTATCAGCCCCAGCATTTT.